This is a list of T cell receptor beta chains from one sample in a study of cytomegalovirus exposure and HLA in healthy donors. The table came from immunoSEQ multiplex PCR; TCRdb's copy has only in-frame clones and leaves some out. The sample has fewer than 80,000 clones, about three quarters seen once. Source material: PBMCs. The source of these receptors is a man in his late teens or twenties in good health and CMV-seronegative. Each CDR3 is given with its conserved first and last residue. Fields, in order: J gene, V gene, D gene, clone size, CDR3 length, CDR3 protein, CDR3 DNA. A D gene is named only where the DNA matches it firmly. Part of the rows lack a size; the others show once, few, many or a class for expanded clones.

TRBJ2-1 TRBV25-1 TRBD2 NA 17 CASRGLGGGKSYNEQFF TGTGCCAGCAGGGGCCTTGGGGGGGGTAAGTCCTACAATGAGCAGTTCTTC
TRBJ2-5 TRBV15 NA once 16 CATSRDLGTPPETQYF TGTGCCACCAGCAGAGATCTCGGGACTCCCCCGGAGACCCAGTACTTC
TRBJ1-2 TRBV6-5 TRBD1 NA 14 CASSSRGPNYGYTF TGTGCCAGCAGTTCCAGGGGGCCTAACTATGGCTACACCTTC
TRBJ2-1 TRBV6-1 NA NA 15 CASSVSTQGSGEQFF TGTGCCAGCAGTGTTAGTACGCAGGGGTCAGGTGAGCAGTTCTTC
TRBJ1-2 TRBV2 NA NA 13 CASRAGTNYGYTF TGTGCCAGCAGAGCCGGGACTAACTATGGCTACACCTTC
TRBJ1-1 TRBV7-9 NA NA 11 CASSPTVEAFF TGTGCCAGCAGCCCGACAGTAGAAGCTTTCTTT
TRBJ1-5 TRBV19 NA NA 13 CASNQGSNQPQHF TGTGCCAGTAATCAGGGGAGCAATCAGCCCCAGCATTTT
TRBJ1-2 TRBV5-1 TRBD1 NA 14 CASSPVTGGHGYTF TGCGCCAGCAGCCCCGTCACAGGGGGCCATGGCTACACCTTC
TRBJ2-7 TRBV12-5 TRBD2 NA 12 CASGREGSEQYF TGTGCTAGTGGGCGGGAGGGAAGCGAGCAGTACTTC
TRBJ1-5 TRBV27 TRBD1 NA 15 CASSPQGPSNQPQHF TGTGCCAGCAGTCCACAGGGGCCAAGCAATCAGCCCCAGCATTTT
TRBJ1-2 TRBV5-5 NA NA 16 CASSPGGITTPYGYTF TGTGCCAGCAGCCCGGGGGGGATCACCACCCCCTATGGCTACACCTTC
TRBJ2-6 TRBV7-9 NA NA 17 CASSPWTETSGANVLTF TGTGCCAGCAGCCCCTGGACAGAGACCTCTGGGGCCAACGTCCTGACTTTC
TRBJ2-7 TRBV7-9 NA NA 13 CASSLVSTREQYF TGTGCCAGCAGCTTAGTTAGCACCCGCGAGCAGTACTTC
TRBJ1-2 TRBV5-5 NA NA 14 CASSLSRFNYGYTF TGTGCCAGCAGCTTGTCCAGGTTTAACTATGGCTACACCTTC
TRBJ1-2 TRBV7-9 TRBD1 NA 13 CASSPGTGHGYTF TGTGCCAGCAGCCCCGGGACAGGGCATGGCTACACCTTC
TRBJ2-1 TRBV5-6 TRBD2 NA 16 CASSRTGLAGYNEQFF TGTGCCAGCAGCCGTACGGGACTAGCGGGGTACAATGAGCAGTTCTTC
TRBJ2-3 TRBV5-1 NA few 15 CASSVTGGSTDTQYF TGCGCCAGCAGCGTGACAGGTGGGAGCACAGATACGCAGTATTTT
TRBJ2-5 TRBV7-9 NA NA 11 CASTTGETQYF TGTGCCAGCACCACAGGAGAGACCCAGTACTTC
TRBJ1-3 TRBV4-3 NA NA 16 CASSQDEWSSGNTIYF TGCGCCAGCAGCCAAGATGAGTGGAGCTCTGGAAACACCATATATTTT
TRBJ2-5 TRBV29-1 TRBD1 NA 17 CSVGDQGVGVGQETQYF TGCAGCGTTGGGGACCAGGGGGTGGGTGTGGGTCAAGAGACCCAGTACTTC
TRBJ2-3 TRBV6-5 NA few 13 CASSYEAVDTQYF TGTGCCAGCAGTTACGAGGCGGTAGATACGCAGTATTTT
TRBJ2-7 TRBV2 NA NA 13 CASMPENSYEQYF TGTGCCAGCATGCCAGAAAACTCCTACGAGCAGTACTTC
TRBJ2-1 TRBV29-1 NA NA 15 CSVYTGQSTNNEQFF TGCAGCGTTTACACAGGGCAAAGCACCAACAATGAGCAGTTCTTC
TRBJ1-6 TRBV27 TRBD1 NA 14 CASRQGQGIRPLHF TGTGCCAGCAGGCAGGGACAGGGAATCCGTCCCCTCCACTTT
TRBJ2-1 TRBV11-2 NA NA 14 CASSLVGRNNEQFF TGTGCCAGCAGCTTAGTTGGGAGGAACAATGAGCAGTTCTTC
TRBJ2-7 TRBV6-6 NA NA 12 CASSYRGYEQYF TGTGCCAGCAGTTACAGGGGTTACGAGCAGTACTTC
TRBJ1-5 TRBV19 TRBD1 once 16 CASSIDRGRSNQPQHF TGTGCCAGTAGTATAGACAGGGGGCGAAGCAATCAGCCCCAGCATTTT
TRBJ1-1 TRBV6-5 TRBD1 NA 16 CASSYSRGQGHTEAFF TGTGCCAGCAGTTACTCCAGGGGGCAGGGCCACACTGAAGCTTTCTTT
TRBJ1-1 TRBV9 TRBD1 NA 14 CASSELDRPTEDFF TGTGCCAGCAGCGAATTGGACAGGCCCACTGAAGATTTCTTT
TRBJ2-3 TRBV19 TRBD2 NA 16 CASRAGTSRITDTQYF TGTGCCAGTAGGGCCGGGACTAGCCGGATTACAGATACGCAGTACTTT
TRBJ2-1 TRBV18 NA NA 13 CASSLSRDSEQFF TGTGCCAGCTCACTGTCCCGGGACTCAGAGCAGTTCTTC
TRBJ2-7 TRBV7-9 TRBD1 NA 13 CASSFGQGGEQYF TGCGCCAGCAGCTTTGGACAGGGTGGCGAGCAGTACTTC
TRBJ2-3 TRBV13 TRBD2 NA 18 CASSLEERGVGSRDTQYF TGTGCCAGCAGCTTAGAGGAGCGGGGGGTCGGGAGTAGAGATACGCAGTATTTT
TRBJ2-7 TRBV5-4 NA NA 12 CASSQAAYEQYF TGTGCCAGCAGCCAGGCCGCCTACGAGCAGTACTTC
TRBJ1-2 TRBV30 NA NA 15 CAWSALVRGDDGYTF TGTGCCTGGAGCGCCCTTGTGCGGGGAGATGACGGCTACACCTTC
TRBJ2-7 TRBV25-1 TRBD1 few 18 CASSPRTGGTLSSYEQYF TGTGCCAGCAGTCCCAGGACAGGGGGAACTCTAAGCTCCTACGAGCAGTACTTC
TRBJ2-3 TRBV7-3 NA NA 14 CASSPNPSTVTQYF TGTGCCAGCAGCCCGAACCCAAGCACGGTTACGCAGTATTTT
TRBJ2-5 TRBV28 TRBD2 NA 15 CASTPTASGAETQYF TGTGCCAGCACCCCGACAGCTAGCGGGGCAGAGACCCAGTACTTC
TRBJ1-1 TRBV9 NA few 16 CASSPDTGLEGTEAFF TGTGCCAGCAGCCCAGACACAGGGTTGGAAGGTACTGAAGCTTTCTTT
TRBJ1-1 TRBV27 NA NA 13 CASSSYQGTEAFF TGTGCCAGCAGTTCCTACCAGGGGACTGAAGCTTTCTTT
TRBJ2-2 TRBV9 TRBD2 NA 16 CASSVVTSGGTGELFF TGTGCCAGCAGCGTAGTGACGTCGGGGGGCACCGGGGAGCTGTTTTTT